This note documents a single T cell receptor (beta chain) sequence. What it binds is unknown. The genes and germline here are from mouse. The observed sequence ends 1 residue before the CDR3 terminus, with the missing tail filled in from the germline J gene. As to time point: mouse harvest day 7 after allogeneic transplant. The graft held 10^6 splenic CD5+ T cells and 10^7 T-cell-depleted bone marrow cells. Mice had MHC-mismatched B6 into BALB/c GVHD, sampled day 7 or 14. TCRbeta CDR3 was sequenced at survey depth with template counts. Sequencing used immunoSEQ multiplex PCR; TCRdb keeps in-frame clones, though not all of them. The sample records about 9,000 clones, roughly 41% being singletons. Germline CDR1 reads SGHDT; CDR2 reads FRDEAV. The CDR3 contains 14 residues. Trimming at V came to 5 bases and at J to 2 bases, leaving 5 bases not matched to a gene. The sample comes from a study of tissue T cells after allogeneic stem cell transplantation.

Whole-study findings and limits: Within patients, tissue anatomy strongly shaped TCR repertoire composition.

The TCR sequence derives from a female BALB/c mouse given C57BL/6 T cells with graft-versus-host disease after an allogeneic hematopoietic cell transplant. J is TRBJ2-5 and V is TRBV14; TRBD1 agrees at 7 bases. The sequenced sample consisted of gut tissue. The CDR3 region is CASSLQGSQDTQYF. The CDR3 bases that were read are TGTGCCAGCAGCCTACAGGGGTCCCAAGACACCCAGTAC. Full variable domain (remainder filled in from reference TRBV14 and TRBJ2-5): EAGVTQSPRYAVLQEGQAVSFWCDPISGHDTLYWYQQPRDQGPQLLVYFRDEAVIDNSQLPSDRFSAVRPKGTNSTLKIQSAKQGDTATYLCASSLQGSQDTQYFGPGTRLLVL.